A selection of T cell receptor beta chains follows, all from one sample in a study of shared clonotypes between healthy human individuals. TCRdb keeps only in-frame clones here, not all; method: immunoSEQ multiplex PCR. There are some 2,100,000 clones in the sample; under 97% occur only once, and around 0.13% lies in the top ten. Material for sequencing was naive CD4+ T cells sorted from blood. The receptor set was obtained from a man younger than 30 in good health. CDR3s include the opening cysteine and the closing phenylalanine or tryptophan. The D gene is left open where the match is weak.

j_call	d_call	v_call	cdr3_aa	cdr3_nt
TRBJ2-7	TRBD1	TRBV7-2	CASSLASRTGSSYEQYF	TGTGCCAGCAGCTTAGCTTCCAGGACAGGGAGCTCCTACGAGCAGTACTTC
TRBJ2-1	.	TRBV7-2	CASSPTESPYNEQFF	TGTGCCAGCAGCCCAACAGAATCCCCCTACAATGAGCAGTTCTTC
TRBJ1-1	.	TRBV27	CASSLAIGNTEAFF	TGTGCCAGCAGTTTAGCGATAGGGAACACTGAAGCTTTCTTT
TRBJ1-5	.	TRBV7-9	CASSLGGHNQPQHF	TGTGCCAGCAGCCTAGGAGGGCACAATCAGCCCCAGCATTTT
TRBJ1-5	.	TRBV5-1	CASSLDGAMSPQHF	TGCGCCAGCAGCTTGGACGGGGCAATGAGTCCCCAGCATTTT
TRBJ1-3	.	TRBV7-8	CASSLTGFSGNTIYF	TGTGCCAGCAGCTTAACAGGGTTCTCTGGAAACACCATATATTTT
TRBJ2-7	.	TRBV19	CASSMDGESGLYEQYF	TGTGCCAGTAGTATGGATGGCGAGTCTGGACTCTACGAGCAGTACTTC
TRBJ2-7	.	TRBV6-4	CASSEIPSEVSYEQYF	TGTGCCAGCAGTGAGATTCCGAGCGAGGTGTCCTACGAGCAGTACTTC
TRBJ1-1	.	TRBV29-1	CSVEWGAMNTEAFF	TGCAGCGTTGAATGGGGAGCGATGAACACTGAAGCTTTCTTT
TRBJ1-1	.	TRBV6-5	CASTVPGLSLTEAFF	TGTGCCAGCACAGTGCCGGGCCTCAGCCTCACTGAAGCTTTCTTT
TRBJ2-5	.	TRBV9	CARQGIRETQYF	TGTGCCAGGCAAGGGATTCGAGAGACCCAGTACTTC
TRBJ2-3	.	TRBV9	CASSVVGSSTDTQYF	TGTGCCAGCAGCGTAGTCGGGAGCAGCACAGATACGCAGTATTTT